This T cell receptor (beta chain) is drawn from a study of blood T cell repertoires in COVID-19. Measured with immunoSEQ multiplex PCR; TCRdb has only the in-frame clones, and not every one. Of more than 200,000 clones in the sample, more than 85% are singletons; the top ten hold around 4%. CDR3 length equals 15 residues. Germline V gene sequence: CDR1 MGHDK, CDR2 SYGVNS. V was clipped by 1 base and J by 6 bases, with 16 bases between them. Membership in each cohort depended on participant-reported clinical history. The material sequenced was PBMCs or T cells enriched from blood (not recorded which). This rearrangement joins TRBV25-1 to TRBJ2-7; D is uncertain. The receptor comes from a woman younger than 45 who had recovered from COVID-19. As DNA, the CDR3 is TGTGCCAGCAGTGAATCCGAGCTCCTACTGTCCGAGCAGTACTTC. The encoded protein is CASSESELLLSEQYF.